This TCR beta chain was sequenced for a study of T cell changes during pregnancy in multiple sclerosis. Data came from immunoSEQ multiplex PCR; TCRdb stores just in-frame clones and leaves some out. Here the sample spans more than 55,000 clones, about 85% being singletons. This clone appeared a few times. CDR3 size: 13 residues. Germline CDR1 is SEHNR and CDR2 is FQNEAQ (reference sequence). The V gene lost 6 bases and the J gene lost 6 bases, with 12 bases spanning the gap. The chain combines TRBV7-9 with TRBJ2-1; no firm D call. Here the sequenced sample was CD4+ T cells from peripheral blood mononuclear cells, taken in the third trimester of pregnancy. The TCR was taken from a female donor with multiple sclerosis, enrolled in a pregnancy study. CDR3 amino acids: CASRNTRPNEQFF. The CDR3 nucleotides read TGTGCCAGCAGGAACACCCGTCCCAATGAGCAGTTCTTC.